These 13 T cell receptor beta chains came from one sample sequenced in a study of CD8 T cells in Susac syndrome. Random hexamers primed reverse transcription of about 0.45 to 1 ug RNA. MiXCR was run by TCRdb on the immunoSEQ multiplex PCR reads, yielding one entry per CDR3 protein. The data hold roughly 100,000 distinct CDR3 sequences, with just under 95% observed a single time. Sequencing was carried out using CD4+ T cells from PBMCs. Receptor source: a human donor with Susac syndrome.

The chain uses TRBV6-5 and TRBJ2-7; 7 nucleotides match TRBD1. CDR1 and CDR2 (germline): MNHEY, SVGAGI. J lost 2 bases, V lost 4 bases, and 8 bases had no gene match. This CDR3 comprises 15 residues. The CDR3 protein is CASSSVSGTAYEQYF. In DNA, the CDR3 is TGTGCCAGCAGTTCTGTCTCCGGGACAGCCTACGAGCAGTACTTC.

The genes are TRBV11-2 and TRBJ2-7, with D possibly called TRBD1 or TRBD2 (5 bases each). Trimming shortened V by 6 bases and J by 1 base, and 16 bases separated the two germline ends. This CDR3 is built from 15 residues. Looked up from germline, CDR1 is SGHAT and CDR2 is FQNNGV. The DNA for the CDR3 is TGTGCCAGCAGGTCAACCGGGACGGGGTCCTACGAGCAGTACTTC. Translating it yields CASRSTGTGSYEQYF.

The chain is built from TRBV2 and TRBJ2-7; D might be TRBD2 (6 bases). Trimming pared 8 bases from V and 2 bases from J, leaving 13 bases between. The CDR3 runs 13 residues. CDR1 SNHLY and CDR2 FYNNEI come from the germline V gene. The CDR3 is CASLPRGTYEQYF. The DNA of the CDR3 is TGTGCCAGCCTTCCCCGGGGGACCTACGAGCAGTACTTC.

J is TRBJ2-7 and V is TRBV6-2 or TRBV6-3; D may be TRBD2 (5 bases). Trimming cost V 6 bases and J 3 bases, with 12 bases left between them. The germline gives CDR1 MNHEY, CDR2 SVGEGT. This CDR3 has 13 amino acids. DNA of the CDR3: TGTGCCAGCAGAGAGGGTGGCGGCTACGAGCAGTACTTC. It encodes CASREGGGYEQYF.

V and J are TRBV20-1 and TRBJ2-7; 10 bases fit TRBD2. CDR3 length equals 16 residues. Germline CDR1 DFQATT, CDR2 SNEGSKA (reference sequence). The CDR3 loop reads CRRLFGCSGGNYEQYF. Here the CDR3 DNA reads TGCAGGAGACTATTCGGTTGTAGCGGGGGGAACTACGAGCAGTACTTC.

The chain couples TRBV29-1 to TRBJ2-3; TRBD1 matches at 9 bases. The CDR3 has 14 residues. After removal of 8 bases from V and 1 base from J, the junction contained 7 bases not matched to a gene. Germline V gives CDR1 SQVTM, CDR2 ANQGSEA. CDR3 DNA sequence: TGCAGCTCATGGACAGGGGCGGGCACAGATACGCAGTATTTT. It translates to CSSWTGAGTDTQYF.

The chain recombines TRBV30 with TRBJ1-2, with D maybe TRBD1 (5 bases). Trimming pared 3 bases from V and 3 bases from J, leaving 11 bases between. The CDR3 extends over 13 amino acids. From germline, CDR1 is GTSNPN and CDR2 SVGIG (reference sequence). CDR3: CAWRRGADYGYTF. Written as DNA, the CDR3 is TGTGCCTGGAGGAGAGGGGCTGACTATGGCTACACCTTC.

The V call is TRBV21-1, the J call TRBJ2-1. TRBV21-1 represents a pseudogene. This CDR3 has 11 residues. CDR3 in amino acids: CASSKPNEQFF. CDR3 sequence (DNA): TGTGCCAGCAGCAAGCCCAATGAGCAGTTCTTC.

V and J are TRBV9 and TRBJ2-3; 11 bases map to TRBD2. Germline V lookup: CDR1 SGDLS, CDR2 YYNGEE. The CDR3 loop spans 17 amino acids. V shed 3 bases, J shed 5 bases, and the junction held 11 bases outside the gene matches. CDR3 region: CASSEEVAGGKGDTQYF. In DNA form, the CDR3 reads TGTGCCAGCAGCGAAGAGGTAGCGGGGGGGAAGGGAGATACGCAGTATTTT.

In its sample, this clonotype was seen once. The chain links TRBV29-1 to TRBJ1-2, with D unclear. V was cut by 3 bases and J by 4 bases, with 15 bases left in between. CDR3 size: 14 residues. Per the germline V gene, CDR1 is SQVTM and CDR2 is ANQGSEA. The CDR3 DNA reads as TGCAGCGTTGAGGAGACTCCGGATAGCTATGGCTACACCTTC. Its translation: CSVEETPDSYGYTF. The full variable domain, with the rest looked up from reference TRBV29-1 and TRBJ1-2, is SAVISQKPSRDICQRGTSLTIQCQVDSQVTMMFWYRQQPGQSLTLIATANQGSEATYESGFVIDKFPISRPNLTFSTLTVSNMSPEDSSIYLCSVEETPDSYGYTFGSGTRLTVV.

The V call is TRBV20-1, the J call TRBJ1-4; D perhaps matches TRBD1 (5 bases). Germline CDR1 is DFQATT and CDR2 is SNEGSKA (reference sequence). V was pared by 7 bases and J by 8 bases, with 17 bases between. This CDR3 spans 13 amino acids. CDR3 amino acids: CSVQRGLGEKLFF. The CDR3, as DNA: TGCAGTGTCCAGAGGGGACTGGGGGAAAAACTGTTTTTT.

The rearrangement uses TRBV11-2 and TRBJ2-7, with 11 bases matching TRBD1. V shed 5 bases and J 2 bases; nucleotides not matched to a gene: 11. This CDR3 spans 17 amino acids. The V gene's germline CDR1 is SGHAT and CDR2 FQNNGV. As DNA, the CDR3 is TGTGCCAGCAGCGCGGACAGGGGGCTTCTACTTCCCTACGAGCAGTACTTC. Protein sequence: CASSADRGLLLPYEQYF.

The rearrangement links TRBV20-1 to TRBJ1-6; possibly TRBD1 for D (6 bases). The V end lost 6 bases, the J end lost 7 bases, and 13 bases lay between the germline ends. The germline gives CDR1 DFQATT, CDR2 SNEGSKA (reference sequence). This CDR3 has 13 amino acids. CDR3 coding DNA: TGCAGTGCGATCCCAGGGGTAAATTCACCCCTCCACTTT. Its translation is CSAIPGVNSPLHF.